Each of the 21 T cell receptor beta chains below was sequenced from the same sample in a study of blood T cell repertoires in COVID-19. The table came from immunoSEQ multiplex PCR; TCRdb's copy has only in-frame clones and leaves some out. The sample shows 140,000 to 150,000 clones, roughly 76% of them seen only once. Sequenced: peripheral blood. The origin of the receptors is a human donor with acute or convalescent COVID-19. The donor label of this sample is uncertain.

The V gene is TRBV7-9, the J gene TRBJ1-2; D is unresolved. CDR1 is SEHNR, CDR2 FQNEAQ, per germline (reference sequence). The V end was cut by 8 bases, the J end by 2 bases, with 12 bases between. The CDR3 contains 13 residues. The CDR3 loop is CASGVGGNYGYTF. The CDR3 nucleotides are TGTGCCAGCGGGGTAGGAGGGAACTATGGCTACACCTTC.

This clone was seen just once. The V gene is TRBV2, the J gene TRBJ1-4; a weak D match, TRBD1 (5 bases). The CDR3 sequence is 13 residues long. Trimming shortened V by 7 bases and J by 8 bases, and 14 bases separated the two germline ends. Germline CDR1 reads SNHLY; CDR2 reads FYNNEI. CDR3 nucleotides: TGTGCCAGCACCACGGGGGGAAGGGAAAAACTGTTTTTT. It specifies CASTTGGREKLFF.

This chain uses TRBV6-2 or TRBV6-3 with TRBJ2-7; 8 positions agree with TRBD1. This CDR3 comprises 15 residues. The germline V gene encodes CDR1 MNHEY and CDR2 SVGEGT. J lost 4 bases, V lost 4 bases, and 9 bases had no gene match. CDR3 region: CASSSGDRTLYEQYV. The CDR3 DNA reads as TGTGCCAGCAGTTCCGGGGACAGGACCCTATACGAGCAGTACGTC.

The chain combines TRBV19 with TRBJ1-5; 11 bases map to TRBD1. V was clipped by 5 bases and J by 6 bases; unmatched bases: 3. CDR3 size: 14 residues. In germline, CDR1 is LNHDA, CDR2 SQIVND (reference sequence). The CDR3 loop reads CASSFGQGAQPQHF. The CDR3 DNA sequence: TGTGCCAGTAGTTTCGGACAGGGGGCTCAGCCCCAGCATTTT.

The chain joins TRBV6-1 to TRBJ1-4; maybe TRBD1 (5 bases). V gave up 4 bases and J gave up 0 bases, with 12 bases separating them. This CDR3 region has 16 residues. The germline V gene has CDR1 MNHNS and CDR2 SASEGT. CDR3 bases: TGTGCCAGCAGTGGTGGGGCAGATTCAACTAATGAAAAACTGTTTTTT. This gives the protein CASSGGADSTNEKLFF.

This chain joins TRBV19 and TRBJ1-1, with 7 bases fitting TRBD1. The V segment lost 4 bases and the J segment 2 bases; nucleotides outside the gene matches: 10. The germline gives CDR1 LNHDA, CDR2 SQIVND (reference sequence). The CDR3 loop spans 16 amino acids. As DNA, the CDR3 is TGTGCCAGTAGTACCTTCATAGACAGGGCCAACACTGAAGCTTTCTTT. This encodes CASSTFIDRANTEAFF.

The chain couples TRBV19 to TRBJ1-6, with 8 positions matching TRBD1. The V gene end was trimmed by 8 bases and the J gene end by 7 bases; junction bases not matched to a gene: 7. The CDR3 is made up of 14 amino acids. Per germline, CDR1 LNHDA and CDR2 SQIVND (reference sequence). The DNA for the CDR3 is TGTGCCAGTGGGCTGGACAGGGTGAATTCACCCCTCCACTTT. Amino acid sequence: CASGLDRVNSPLHF.

The chain uses TRBV14 and TRBJ2-6, with unresolved D. Germline CDR1 is SGHDN and CDR2 is FVKESK. The CDR3 consists of 19 residues. Deletions cut 1 base from V and 1 base from J, with 17 bases between. Here the CDR3 reads CASSQGALSIPSGANVLTF. The CDR3 DNA sequence: TGTGCCAGCAGCCAAGGGGCCCTAAGCATTCCATCTGGGGCCAACGTCCTGACTTTC.

Regarding this clone: Other DNA sequences from this sample encode an identical CDR3 as well. The V gene is TRBV6-5, the J gene TRBJ1-1; D unclear. Trimming removed 0 bases at V and 4 bases at J, with 6 bases between. The CDR3 spans 13 residues. Per the germline V gene, CDR1 is MNHEY and CDR2 is SVGAGI. The CDR3 here is CASSYSGGTEAFF. CDR3 DNA sequence: TGTGCCAGCAGTTACTCGGGAGGCACTGAAGCTTTCTTT.

This clone was counted once. The gene calls are TRBV2 and TRBJ1-1; 8 positions match TRBD1. Per the germline V gene, CDR1 is SNHLY and CDR2 is FYNNEI. V shed 7 bases and J 3 bases; nucleotides not matched to a gene: 7. The CDR3 consists of 14 residues. This CDR3 is CASTRQGRDTEAFF. The CDR3 coding sequence is TGTGCCAGCACCCGACAGGGGAGGGACACTGAAGCTTTCTTT.

This clone occurred many times. The chain is built from TRBV5-4 and TRBJ1-2, with D possibly being TRBD1 (6 bases). The CDR3 sequence is 14 residues long. The ends were cut back, 1 base at V and 3 bases at J, with 10 bases in the middle. Germline-derived CDR1 and CDR2 are SGHNT and YYREEE (reference sequence). CDR3 nucleotide sequence: TGTGCCAGCAGCTTGAGGGGGTCTCACTATGGCTACACCTTC. This codes for CASSLRGSHYGYTF.

The V gene is TRBV24-1, the J gene TRBJ2-2; tentatively, D is TRBD2 (6 bases). The length of the CDR3 is 13 residues. Germline V gene lookup returns CDR1 KGHDR and CDR2 SFDVKD. V dropped 5 bases and J dropped 5 bases, with 8 bases sitting between them. The CDR3 reads CATSGRGTGELFF. The CDR3 DNA reads as TGTGCCACCAGTGGCCGGGGGACCGGGGAGCTGTTTTTT.

The V call is TRBV6-5, the J call TRBJ1-1, with 8 bases aligning to TRBD1. V shed 4 bases and J 6 bases; nucleotides not matched to a gene: 7. The CDR3 spans 14 residues. In germline, CDR1 is MNHEY, CDR2 SVGAGI. The CDR3, as DNA: TGTGCCAGCAGTTTGACAGGGGCAGGTTCTGAAGCTTTCTTT. Amino acid sequence: CASSLTGAGSEAFF.

This clone was picked up a small number of times. The gene calls are TRBV4-1 and TRBJ1-4; TRBD1 aligns across 8 bases. This CDR3 is 16 amino acids long. V trimming: 2 bases; J trimming: 1 base; junction bases outside the gene matches: 3. Germline assignment: CDR1 MGHRA and CDR2 YSYEKL. The CDR3 is CASSQPDRGTNEKLFF. The CDR3 coding sequence is TGCGCCAGCAGCCAACCCGACAGGGGAACTAATGAAAAACTGTTTTTT.

The gene calls are TRBV30 and TRBJ2-5; TRBD2 matches at 9 bases. The CDR3 extends over 15 amino acids. V lost 0 bases and J lost 5; bases outside the gene matches: 7. Germline V gene sequence: CDR1 GTSNPN, CDR2 SVGIG (reference sequence). The CDR3 region is CAWSVTSGGRETQYF. The CDR3 coding sequence is TGTGCCTGGAGTGTAACAAGCGGGGGGCGGGAGACCCAGTACTTC. Using reference TRBV30 and TRBJ2-5 for the parts outside the CDR3, the full variable domain is SQTIHQWPATLVQPVGSPLSLECTVEGTSNPNLYWYRQAAGRGLQLLFYSVGIGQISSEVPQNLSASRPQDRQFILSSKKLLLSDSGFYLCAWSVTSGGRETQYFGPGTRLLVL.

The chain couples TRBV9 to TRBJ2-4; 8 positions match TRBD2. The CDR3 is 16 residues long. V dropped 5 bases and J dropped 3; count of bases not matched to a gene: 10. Germline V lookup: CDR1 SGDLS, CDR2 YYNGEE. CDR3: CASSPGASGHKNIQYF. DNA of the CDR3: TGTGCCAGCAGTCCAGGGGCTAGCGGGCACAAAAACATTCAGTACTTC.

The rearrangement links TRBV12-3 or TRBV12-4 to TRBJ1-1; D unresolved. Between the trimmed V and J ends, which lost 3 bases and 5 bases, there was a span of 7 bases. The CDR3 has 12 amino acids. CDR3 in DNA: TGTGCCAGCAGTTTTGGGAGGACTGAAGCTTTCTTT. Protein sequence: CASSFGRTEAFF.

This chain uses TRBV10-3 with TRBJ2-2; 10 bases line up with TRBD2. The germline CDR1 and CDR2 sequences are ENHRY and SYGVKD. This CDR3 has 17 residues. The trim removed 2 bases at V and 4 bases at J, leaving 7 bases unmatched. The CDR3 protein is CAISESIAGGSTGELFF. For the CDR3, the DNA is TGTGCCATCAGTGAGAGCATAGCGGGGGGTAGCACCGGGGAGCTGTTTTTT.

As DNA, the CDR3 is TGTGCCAGCAGCCGCCCACAGGGGATGAATGAAAAACTGTTTTTT. It specifies CASSRPQGMNEKLFF. The chain couples TRBV7-8 to TRBJ1-4, with 7 bases that match TRBD1. V gave up 5 bases and J gave up 5 bases; unmatched junction bases: 8. The CDR3 sequence is 15 residues long. The germline V gene has CDR1 SGHVS and CDR2 FQNEAQ.

The CDR3 is CASGFGERGVSTDTQYF. The CDR3 DNA reads as TGTGCTAGTGGTTTTGGAGAGCGGGGGGTCAGCACAGATACGCAGTATTTT. The rearrangement joins TRBV12-5 to TRBJ2-3; 9 positions agree with TRBD2. CDR1 and CDR2 from the germline V gene are LGHNT and FRNRAP. The CDR3 is made up of 17 amino acids. V dropped 3 bases and J dropped 0; count of bases not matched to a gene: 7.

This clone has a handful of counts. This rearrangement joins TRBV19 to TRBJ1-5, with D maybe TRBD1 (6 bases). V shed 3 bases and J shed 5 bases, with 11 bases lying between them. The CDR3 extends over 14 amino acids. CDR1 and CDR2 from the germline V gene are LNHDA and SQIVND (reference sequence). The DNA for the CDR3 is TGTGCCAGTAGTATCTCCGGGACATATCAGCCCCAGCATTTT. Protein: CASSISGTYQPQHF. The variable domain in full, with the rest retrieved from reference TRBV19 and TRBJ1-5, is DGGITQSPKYLFRKEGQNVTLSCEQNLNHDAMYWYRQDPGQGLRLIYYSQIVNDFQKGDIAEGYSVSREKKESFPLTVTSAQKNPTAFYLCASSISGTYQPQHFGDGTRLSIL.